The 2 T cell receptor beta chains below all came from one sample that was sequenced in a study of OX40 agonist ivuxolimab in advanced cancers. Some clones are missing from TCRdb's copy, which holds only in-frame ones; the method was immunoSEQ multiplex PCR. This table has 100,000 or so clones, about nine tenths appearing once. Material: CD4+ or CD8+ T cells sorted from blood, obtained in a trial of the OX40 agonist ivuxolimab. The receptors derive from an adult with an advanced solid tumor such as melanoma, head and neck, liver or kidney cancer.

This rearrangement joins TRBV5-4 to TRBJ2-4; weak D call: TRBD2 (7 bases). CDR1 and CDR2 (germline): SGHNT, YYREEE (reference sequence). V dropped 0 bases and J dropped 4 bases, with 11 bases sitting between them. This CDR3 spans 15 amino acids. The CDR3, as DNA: TGTGCCAGCAGCTTGGAGGGGGGGCCGAAAAACATTCAGTACTTC. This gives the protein CASSLEGGPKNIQYF.

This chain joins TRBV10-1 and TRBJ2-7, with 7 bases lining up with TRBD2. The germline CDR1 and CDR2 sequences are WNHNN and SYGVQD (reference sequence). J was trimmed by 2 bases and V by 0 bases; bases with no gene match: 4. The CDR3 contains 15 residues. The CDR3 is CASSESASGPYEQYF. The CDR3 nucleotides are TGCGCCAGCAGTGAGTCGGCTAGCGGCCCCTACGAGCAGTACTTC.